This paragraph reports one T cell receptor (beta chain). This sample was included in a study of cytomegalovirus exposure and HLA in healthy donors. Study-wide background: It was reported in a later analysis that the same platform had been used for the 120 validation repertoires as for the roughly 710 first-cohort repertoires.

The donors were part of the validation cohort of 100 to 150 subjects. That cohort was separate from the first cohort, which comprised 666 subjects. The CDR3 has 15 residues. Trimming cost V 5 bases and J 3 bases; bases outside gene matches: 10. CDR1 SEHNR and CDR2 FQNEAQ come from the germline V gene (reference sequence). The repertoire was sequenced with immunoSEQ multiplex PCR; TCRdb's copy has only in-frame clones and lacks some. The repertoire holds about 130,000 clones, with about 91% as singletons. The source is a woman aged 18-35 years in good health and CMV-seropositive. The V call is TRBV7-9, the J call TRBJ2-7; 7 positions agree with TRBD2. Sequences were obtained from PBMCs. The CDR3 coding sequence is TGTGCCAGCAGCCCCCGATTGGGGAGGGACTACGAGCAGTACTTC. This codes for CASSPRLGRDYEQYF.